The TCR beta chain described here comes from a study of a mutant IDH1 vaccine in newly diagnosed glioma. Across the study: Treatment recipients were approximately 62% male and roughly 38% female, and their mean age was roughly 40 years. Scheduled at week 35, visit V12 preceded visit V13, held at week 47. Study results and caveats: No link was apparently found between pseudoprogression and changes in top peripheral T cell clonotypes. Of the patients, around 93% had vaccine-induced immune responses.

Only in-frame clones appear in the TCRdb table, and some are missing; sequencing was by immunoSEQ multiplex PCR. The profile shows approximately 47,000 clones, 88% of them singletons. Worth noting for this clone: Its specificity is unknown.

Germline-derived CDR1 and CDR2 are SGHNT and YENEEA. The ends were cut back, 4 bases at V and 2 bases at J, with 8 bases in the middle. This CDR3 spans 13 amino acids. As for time point: week 35, safety follow-up. The investigators gave 300 ug of mutant IDH1 20-mer peptide in each vaccine dose, together with topical imiquimod. This TCR was sampled from a woman in her forties with glioma. J is TRBJ2-5 and V is TRBV11-3; D not resolved. Sequencing was performed on PBMCs, taken from a glioma patient whose treatment included an IDH1 peptide vaccine. The CDR3 sequence is CASSSGFQETQYF. CDR3 nucleotide sequence: TGTGCCAGCAGCTCAGGATTTCAAGAGACCCAGTACTTC.